These 22 T cell receptor beta chains originate from one sample sequenced in a study of PD-L1 blockade in urothelial cancer. Clones were read by immunoSEQ multiplex PCR, and TCRdb kept only the in-frame ones, dropping some. The sample consists of 30,000 to 40,000 clones, around 83% of them appearing once. Sequencing used PBMCs, obtained around atezolizumab (anti-PD-L1) treatment. The receptors were gathered from a man in his 60s with urothelial cancer.

CDR3 sequence: CASRRAGGLPAQETQYF. CDR3 DNA sequence: TGTGCCAGTAGAAGAGCGGGGGGCCTCCCCGCCCAAGAGACCCAGTACTTC. The chain carries TRBV19 and TRBJ2-5; 9 bases fit TRBD2. V was clipped by 6 bases and J by 1 base; unmatched bases: 12. The CDR3 loop spans 17 amino acids. Germline V gene data show CDR1 as LNHDA and CDR2 as SQIVND (reference sequence).

The V call is TRBV30, the J call TRBJ1-5; D is unclear. The CDR3 consists of 12 residues. Germline loops: CDR1 GTSNPN, CDR2 SVGIG (reference sequence). V lost 1 base to trimming and J lost 4 bases, with 5 bases between them. As DNA, the CDR3 is TGTGCCTGGAGTGGCGGGAATCAGCCCCAGCATTTT. The encoded protein is CAWSGGNQPQHF.

This clone was seen a handful of times. The V gene is TRBV6-5, the J gene TRBJ1-2; 10 bases map to TRBD1. CDR1 is MNHEY, CDR2 SVGAGI, per germline. The ends lost 0 bases at V and 2 bases at J; junction bases unmatched: 0. The CDR3 totals 15 residues. The CDR3 nucleotides are TGTGCCAGCAGTTACTCGGGACAGGGGAACTATGGCTACACCTTC. Protein product: CASSYSGQGNYGYTF.

The chain uses TRBV5-1 and TRBJ2-3; 8 nucleotides match TRBD2. CDR1 is SGHRS, CDR2 YFSETQ, per germline. The CDR3 has 14 amino acids. The junction had 3 bases not matched to a gene; V was cut back by 1 base and J by 5 bases. DNA of the CDR3: TGCGCCAGCAGCTTGCTGCGGGGGGAAGATACGCAGTATTTT. This codes for CASSLLRGEDTQYF.

The genes are TRBV29-1 and TRBJ1-2; 7 nucleotides agree with TRBD1. The CDR3 runs 12 residues. J lost 3 bases, V lost 4 bases, and 2 bases had no gene match. In germline, CDR1 is SQVTM, CDR2 ANQGSEA. The CDR3 region has the DNA TGCAGCGTTGGGGACAGCCACTATGGCTACACCTTC. Translating it yields CSVGDSHYGYTF.

For the CDR3, the DNA is TGTGCCAGCAGCCAGACTAGCGGGGGAGATACGCAGTATTTT. It encodes CASSQTSGGDTQYF. The rearrangement uses TRBV13 and TRBJ2-3; 12 nucleotides line up with TRBD2. There are 14 residues in the CDR3. CDR1 is PRHDT, CDR2 FYEKMQ, per germline (reference sequence). Germline trimming cut 5 bases from V and 5 bases from J; bases unmatched to any gene: 2.

The CDR3 region is CAPSRGDRYNEQFF. The DNA of the CDR3 is TGTGCCCCTTCGCGCGGGGACCGCTACAATGAGCAGTTCTTC. The rearrangement links TRBV21-1 to TRBJ2-1; the D call in the table, TRBD2, was not verified against the DNA. TRBV21-1 is given as a pseudogene. CDR3 length: 14 amino acids.

The chain links TRBV5-1 to TRBJ2-5; 8 positions agree with TRBD2. Germline assignment: CDR1 SGHRS and CDR2 YFSETQ. Losses at the gene ends were 5 bases for V and 4 bases for J; bases not matched to a gene: 4. This CDR3 spans 13 amino acids. For the CDR3, the DNA is TGCGCCAGCAGGGTTCGGGAGGGAGAGACCCAGTACTTC. Its translation: CASRVREGETQYF.

The chain's CDR3 is CASNSGQGIGQPQHF. The CDR3 DNA sequence: TGTGCCAGCAATTCGGGACAGGGAATAGGTCAGCCCCAGCATTTT. The chain employs TRBV19 and TRBJ1-5, with 9 bases aligning to TRBD1. The CDR3 covers 15 residues. Germline-derived CDR1 and CDR2 are LNHDA and SQIVND (reference sequence). Trimming removed 9 bases from V and 6 bases from J; junction bases left unmatched: 12.

This chain joins TRBV19 and TRBJ1-1, with D perhaps TRBD1 (5 bases). The CDR3 consists of 16 residues. Trimming removed 7 bases from V and 4 bases from J, with 22 bases in between. The germline gives CDR1 LNHDA, CDR2 SQIVND (reference sequence). The chain's CDR3 is CASTPGARGWATEAFF. In nucleotides, the CDR3 is TGTGCCAGTACCCCTGGGGCTAGAGGATGGGCCACTGAAGCTTTCTTT.

In its sample, this clone was seen once. The V and J genes are TRBV7-2 and TRBJ2-7; TRBD1 might be the D (5 bases). Germline CDR1 SGHTA, CDR2 FQGNSA. V was pared by 1 base and J by 7 bases, with 17 bases between. The CDR3 is 15 amino acids. The CDR3 nucleotides are TGTGCCAGCAGCTTAGAAGGGGCCCGGTTTGGGGAGCAGTACTTC. It is translated as CASSLEGARFGEQYF.

The gene calls are TRBV18 and TRBJ1-1, with a tentative D call TRBD1 (5 bases). The V end lost 7 bases, the J end lost 0 bases, and 18 bases lay between the germline ends. CDR1 KGHSH and CDR2 LQKENI come from the germline V gene. CDR3 length: 16 amino acids. CDR3 amino acids: CASYPQGINMNTEAFF. The CDR3 nucleotides are TGTGCCAGCTACCCGCAGGGAATCAACATGAACACTGAAGCTTTCTTT.

The V call is TRBV28, the J call TRBJ2-7; weak D call: TRBD1 (5 bases). Germline V gene sequence: CDR1 MDHEN, CDR2 SYDVKM. The CDR3 has 13 amino acids. V lost 2 bases and J lost 0, with 5 bases in between. CDR3 residues: CASSLRGSYEQYF. The DNA for the CDR3 is TGTGCCAGCAGTTTAAGGGGCTCCTACGAGCAGTACTTC.

V usage is TRBV15 and J usage is TRBJ1-4, with D maybe TRBD1 (6 bases). CDR1 and CDR2 (germline): LNHNV, YYDKDF (reference sequence). Trimming removed 5 bases at V and 7 bases at J, with 17 bases between. The CDR3 is 15 residues long. DNA of the CDR3: TGTGCCACCAGCTTACACAGGGCGGGGGGTGAAAAACTGTTTTTT. It codes for CATSLHRAGGEKLFF.

The V call is TRBV7-9, the J call TRBJ2-3, with TRBD2 identical over 11 bases. Trimming removed 11 bases from V and 6 bases from J; junction bases left unmatched: 7. In germline, CDR1 is SEHNR, CDR2 FQNEAQ (reference sequence). The CDR3 consists of 13 residues. The CDR3 reads CAGNSGGADTQYF. The CDR3 nucleotides are TGTGCCGGGAATAGCGGGGGGGCGGATACGCAGTATTTT.

The V gene is TRBV11-2, the J gene TRBJ2-4, with TRBD2 identical over 11 bases. The CDR3 covers 14 residues. CDR1 is SGHAT and CDR2 is FQNNGV in the germline V gene. V lost 5 bases and J lost 8; bases outside the gene matches: 5. The CDR3 DNA reads as TGTGCCAGCAGCCCCGGGACTAGCGGCGACATTCAGTACTTC. It translates to CASSPGTSGDIQYF.

The V and J genes are TRBV7-9 and TRBJ2-7, with 7 bases aligning to TRBD2. V trimming: 4 bases; J trimming: 4 bases; junction bases outside the gene matches: 4. Looked up from germline, CDR1 is SEHNR and CDR2 is FQNEAQ (reference sequence). This CDR3 is 13 amino acids long. CDR3 residues: CASSSGTTYEQYF. The CDR3 bases are TGTGCCAGCAGCTCCGGGACTACATACGAGCAGTACTTC.

CDR3 sequence reads: CAINEGGKPQETQYF. DNA of the CDR3: TGTGCCATTAACGAGGGAGGGAAACCCCAAGAGACCCAGTACTTC. The chain combines TRBV6-6 with TRBJ2-5; 7 bases align to TRBD2. The CDR3 loop spans 15 amino acids. V lost 10 bases and J lost 1; bases outside the gene matches: 12. Germline V CDR1 and CDR2: MNHNY, SVGAGI (reference sequence).

The chain couples TRBV30 to TRBJ2-7; possible D gene TRBD1, 5 bases. Deletions cut 5 bases from V and 1 base from J, with 12 bases between. The CDR3 loop spans 13 amino acids. Germline values: CDR1 GTSNPN, CDR2 SVGIG (reference sequence). Written as DNA, the CDR3 is TGTGCCTGGGGTAGGGCAGGGTCCTACGAGCAGTACTTC. Translating it yields CAWGRAGSYEQYF.

CDR3 in amino acids: CASSQGADQPQHF. CDR3 nucleotides: TGCGCCAGCAGCCAGGGGGCTGATCAGCCCCAGCATTTT. The rearrangement links TRBV4-1 to TRBJ1-5, with a tentative D call TRBD1 (6 bases). Germline-derived CDR1 and CDR2 are MGHRA and YSYEKL. Trimming cost V 3 bases and J 5 bases, with 8 bases left between them. The CDR3 is 13 residues long.

The chain recombines TRBV29-1 with TRBJ2-2, with D unresolved. V was pared by 3 bases and J by 1 base, with 6 bases between. CDR1 and CDR2 (germline): SQVTM, ANQGSEA. There are 13 residues in the CDR3. The CDR3 here is CSVDARNTGELFF. The DNA for the CDR3 is TGCAGCGTTGATGCGAGGAACACCGGGGAGCTGTTTTTT.

The chain couples TRBV15 to TRBJ2-3; 9 positions agree with TRBD1. Trimming removed 5 bases from V and 4 bases from J; junction bases left unmatched: 7. Germline lookup yields CDR1 LNHNV and CDR2 YYDKDF (reference sequence). The CDR3 has 15 residues. The CDR3 here is CATSGPGTGPDTQYF. Here the CDR3 DNA reads TGTGCCACCAGCGGACCCGGGACAGGGCCAGATACGCAGTATTTT. The variable domain in full, completed from reference TRBV15 and TRBJ2-3, reads DAMVIQNPRYQVTQFGKPVTLSCSQTLNHNVMYWYQQKSSQAPKLLFHYYDKDFNNEADTPDNFQSRRPNTSFCFLDIRSPGLGDTAMYLCATSGPGTGPDTQYFGPGTRLTVL.